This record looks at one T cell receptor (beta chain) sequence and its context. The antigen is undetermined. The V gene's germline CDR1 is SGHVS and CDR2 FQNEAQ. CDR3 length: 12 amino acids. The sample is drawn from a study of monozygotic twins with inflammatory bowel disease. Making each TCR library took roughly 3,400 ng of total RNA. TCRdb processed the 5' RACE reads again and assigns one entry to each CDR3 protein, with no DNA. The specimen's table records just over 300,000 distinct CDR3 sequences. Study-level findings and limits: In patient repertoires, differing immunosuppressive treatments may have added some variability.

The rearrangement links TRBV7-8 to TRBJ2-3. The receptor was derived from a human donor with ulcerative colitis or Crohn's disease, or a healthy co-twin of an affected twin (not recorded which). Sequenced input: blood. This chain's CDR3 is CASSLEDSTQYF.